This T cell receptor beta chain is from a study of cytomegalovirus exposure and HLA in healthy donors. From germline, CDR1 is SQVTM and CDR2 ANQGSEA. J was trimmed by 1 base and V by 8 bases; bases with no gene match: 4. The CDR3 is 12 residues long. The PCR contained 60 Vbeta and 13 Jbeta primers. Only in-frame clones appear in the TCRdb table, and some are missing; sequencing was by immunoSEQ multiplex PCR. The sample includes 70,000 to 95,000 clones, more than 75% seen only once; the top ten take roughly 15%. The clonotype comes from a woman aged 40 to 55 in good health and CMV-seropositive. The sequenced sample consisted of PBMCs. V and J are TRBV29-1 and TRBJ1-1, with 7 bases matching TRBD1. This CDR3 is CSLGQSNTEAFF. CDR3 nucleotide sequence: TGCAGCTTGGGACAGTCGAACACTGAAGCTTTCTTT.